This passage covers 7 T cell receptor beta chains from one sample sequenced in a study of low-dose radiotherapy and immunotherapy resistance in tumors. TRAV- and TRBV-specific primers were used for first-strand cDNA, which covered alpha and beta chains. The TCRs were subjected to amplification over approximately 20 PCR cycles employing a constant-region primer in conjunction with a V-primer adapter. One entry per CDR3 protein, called by TCRdb with MiXCR from the reads. The sample holds 35,000 to 50,000 distinct CDR3 sequences, about 28% seen once. Sample time point: before trial treatment. Sample: PBMCs, taken before treatment. Source of these receptors: a male donor with gallbladder cancer.

This clonotype was picked up many times. The chain has TRBV20-1 and TRBJ1-5, with D uncertain. CDR3 length equals 15 residues. Germline V gene sequence: CDR1 DFQATT, CDR2 SNEGSKA (reference sequence). Trimming removed 0 bases from V and 6 bases from J, with 15 bases in between. CDR3 amino acids: CSARDPVRSSQPQHF. In DNA, the CDR3 is TGCAGTGCTAGAGATCCGGTTAGGTCGAGTCAGCCCCAGCATTTT.

This clonotype is medium-sized (0.01 to 0.1%). The rearrangement joins TRBV28 to TRBJ2-7; D not resolved. This CDR3 contains 15 residues. In germline, CDR1 is MDHEN, CDR2 SYDVKM. Trimming took 2 bases from V and 2 from J, leaving 13 bases between them. DNA for the CDR3: TGTGCCAGCAGTTTAACACAGCCCACTACCTACGAGCAGTACTTC. Residues: CASSLTQPTTYEQYF.

Turning to this clonotype: A far bigger clonotype differs at one base, so this is likely a read error. CDR3 nucleotide sequence: TGTGCCAGCAGTTACCAGGGCGCCCGGAGCATTCAGTTCTTC. This codes for CASSYQGARSIQFF. The rearrangement links TRBV6-5 to TRBJ2-1; D possibly corresponds to TRBD1 (5 bases). The germline V gene has CDR1 MNHEY and CDR2 SVGAGI. The V and J ends lost 2 bases and 13 bases respectively, with 18 bases between them. The CDR3 is 14 residues long.

This clonotype was counted ten times or more. The chain has TRBV6-2 or TRBV6-3 and TRBJ1-1; 9 bases are shared with TRBD1. Unmatched junction bases numbered 9, after V lost 6 bases and J lost 4 bases. This CDR3 region has 15 residues. The V gene's germline CDR1 is MNHEY and CDR2 SVGEGT. This chain's CDR3 is CASSHRIQGATEAFF. The DNA for the CDR3 is TGTGCCAGCAGCCACCGGATACAGGGGGCCACTGAAGCTTTCTTT.

This clonotype was observed many times. The chain combines TRBV6-2 or TRBV6-3 with TRBJ2-7; D uncertain. The CDR3 is 14 amino acids. CDR1 is MNHEY, CDR2 SVGEGT, per germline. V was cut by 6 bases and J by 0 bases, with 12 bases left in between. The CDR3, as DNA: TGTGCCAGCAGCCTGACACTCTCCTCCTACGAGCAGTACTTC. The encoded protein is CASSLTLSSYEQYF.

The sample holds a few counts of this clonotype. The chain is built from TRBV5-1 and TRBJ2-7; D uncertain. V was clipped by 0 bases and J by 4 bases, with 11 bases between them. Per germline, CDR1 SGHRS and CDR2 YFSETQ. The CDR3 has 14 amino acids. Here the CDR3 reads CASSLDIPEYEQYF. The CDR3 DNA reads TGCGCCAGCAGCTTGGACATCCCCGAGTACGAGCAGTACTTC.

This clonotype appeared a single time. The rearrangement uses TRBV27 and TRBJ1-1, with D maybe TRBD1 (5 bases). This CDR3 has 14 amino acids. CDR1 is MNHEY and CDR2 is SMNVEV in the germline V gene (reference sequence). Trimming took 8 bases from V and 0 from J, leaving 13 bases between them. CDR3 DNA: TGTGCCAGCGCTTGGGGGAGCATGAACACTGAAGCTTTCTTT. It is translated as CASAWGSMNTEAFF.